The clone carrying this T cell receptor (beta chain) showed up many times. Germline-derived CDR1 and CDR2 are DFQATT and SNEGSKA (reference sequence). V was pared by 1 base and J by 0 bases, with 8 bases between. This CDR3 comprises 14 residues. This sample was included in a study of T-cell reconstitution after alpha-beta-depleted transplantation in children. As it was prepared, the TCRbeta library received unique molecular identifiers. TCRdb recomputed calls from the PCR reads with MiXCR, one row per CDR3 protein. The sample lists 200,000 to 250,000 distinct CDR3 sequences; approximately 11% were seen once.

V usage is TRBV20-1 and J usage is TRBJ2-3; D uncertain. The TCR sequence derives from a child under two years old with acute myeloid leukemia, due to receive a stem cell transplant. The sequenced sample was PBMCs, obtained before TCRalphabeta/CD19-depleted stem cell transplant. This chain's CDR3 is CSARGGPSTDTQYF. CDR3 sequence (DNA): TGCAGTGCTAGAGGCGGACCTAGCACAGATACGCAGTATTTT.